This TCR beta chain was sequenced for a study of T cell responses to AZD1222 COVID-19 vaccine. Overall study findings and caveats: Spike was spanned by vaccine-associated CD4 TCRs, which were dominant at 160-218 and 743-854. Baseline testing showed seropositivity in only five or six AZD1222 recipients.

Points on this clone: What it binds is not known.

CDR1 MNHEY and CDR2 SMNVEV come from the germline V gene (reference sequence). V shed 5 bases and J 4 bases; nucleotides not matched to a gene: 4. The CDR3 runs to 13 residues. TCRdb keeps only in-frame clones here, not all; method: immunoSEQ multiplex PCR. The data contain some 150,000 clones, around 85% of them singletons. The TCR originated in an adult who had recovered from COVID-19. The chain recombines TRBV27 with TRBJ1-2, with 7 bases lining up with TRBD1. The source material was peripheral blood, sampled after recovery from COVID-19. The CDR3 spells CASSMDRFYGYTF. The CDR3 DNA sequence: TGTGCCAGCAGTATGGACAGGTTCTATGGCTACACCTTC.